This T cell receptor beta chain was profiled in a study of T cell repertoires in aging, cancer and after chemotherapy. Study overall: Donors were grouped into six age bands spanning 30 or younger through 70 or older. General study points: In cancer patients, declining TCR diversity with age involved lost richness and lost evenness.

Points on this clonotype: Its antigen is unknown.

Rearranged V-D-J TRB sequences were amplified with a mixed TRB-A/B primer pool. TCRdb redid the calling of the multiplex PCR reads with MiXCR, one entry per CDR3 protein. The table shows about 17,000 distinct CDR3 sequences, with 45% to 55% occurring only once. TCR beta rearrangements were amplified from peripheral blood genomic DNA. The specimen sequenced was blood. This clonotype was sampled from a human donor in good health.

The chain's CDR3 is CASSPTLGNTIYF. The DNA for the CDR3 is TGTGCCAGCAGCCCCACTTTAGGGAACACCATATATTTT. The V and J genes are TRBV12-3 or TRBV12-4 and TRBJ1-3; no clear D. The ends were cut back, 6 bases at V and 7 bases at J, with 13 bases in the middle. CDR3 size: 13 residues.